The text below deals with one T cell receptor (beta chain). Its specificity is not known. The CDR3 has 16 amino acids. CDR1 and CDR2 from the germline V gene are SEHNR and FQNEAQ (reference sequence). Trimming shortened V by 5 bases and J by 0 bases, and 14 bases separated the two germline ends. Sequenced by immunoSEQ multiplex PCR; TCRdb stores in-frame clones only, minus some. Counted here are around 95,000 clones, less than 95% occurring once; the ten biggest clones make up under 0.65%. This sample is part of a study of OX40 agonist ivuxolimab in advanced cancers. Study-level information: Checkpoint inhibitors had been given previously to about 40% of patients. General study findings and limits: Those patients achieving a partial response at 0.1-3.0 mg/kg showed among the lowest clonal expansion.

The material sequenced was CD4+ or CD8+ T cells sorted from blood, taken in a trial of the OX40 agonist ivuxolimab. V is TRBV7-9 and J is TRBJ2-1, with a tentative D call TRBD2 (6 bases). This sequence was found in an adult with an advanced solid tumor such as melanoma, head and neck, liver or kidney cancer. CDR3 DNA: TGTGCCAGCAGCCCAGCCCAGCGGGCCTCCTACAATGAGCAGTTCTTC. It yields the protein CASSPAQRASYNEQFF.